The rows below give T cell receptor beta chains drawn from one sample of a study of beta chain features in type 1 diabetes. Method: immunoSEQ multiplex PCR; TCRdb's copy keeps in-frame clones and lacks some. Of 500,000 to 650,000 clones listed, around 12% were seen once; the top ten hold more than 0.1%. Sequenced sample: naive CD4+ T cells from blood. The receptors come from a man aged 30 to 45 with type 1 diabetes. CDR3s include the opening cysteine and the closing phenylalanine or tryptophan. The D gene is left open where the match is weak. Clone size is stated in some rows and not others, as once, few, many or a class when expanded.

d_gene	v_gene	j_gene	abundance	CDR3aa	CDR3nt
-	TRBV28	TRBJ1-4	few	CASSPREILFF	TGTGCCAGCAGCCCTAGGGAAATACTGTTTTTT
-	TRBV15	TRBJ2-5	-	CATSPGLSGGQETQYF	TGTGCCACCAGCCCAGGGCTAAGTGGCGGCCAAGAGACCCAGTACTTC
-	TRBV7-6	TRBJ2-7	few	CASSRTELYEQYF	TGTGCCAGCAGCCGTACAGAATTATACGAGCAGTACTTC
-	TRBV7-9	TRBJ1-4	-	CASSAVGQAYNEKLFF	TGTGCCAGCAGCGCCGTAGGACAAGCATATAATGAAAAACTGTTTTTT
-	TRBV29-1	TRBJ1-4	few	CSVVGEGEKLFF	TGCAGCGTTGTGGGGGAGGGGGAAAAACTGTTTTTT
-	TRBV5-6	TRBJ2-3	once	CASSLGDIKDTQYF	TGTGCCAGCAGCTTAGGGGACATCAAAGATACGCAGTATTTT
-	TRBV9	TRBJ2-3	-	CASSVGTRDSTDTQYF	TGTGCCAGCAGCGTAGGGACGCGGGACAGCACAGATACGCAGTATTTT
-	TRBV7-2	TRBJ1-5	-	CASSLGDPNQPQHF	TGTGCCAGCAGCTTAGGGGATCCCAATCAGCCCCAGCATTTT
-	TRBV10-3	TRBJ1-2	few	CAISDRGYGYTF	TGTGCCATCAGTGACCGGGGCTATGGCTACACCTTC
TRBD1	TRBV7-9	TRBJ1-5	few	CASSSGGQPQHF	TGTGCCAGCAGCTCAGGGGGCCAGCCCCAGCATTTT
TRBD1	TRBV27	TRBJ1-5	few	CASRLQGAGNQPQHF	TGTGCCAGCAGGCTACAGGGGGCGGGCAATCAGCCCCAGCATTTT
-	TRBV30	TRBJ2-1	few	CAWSVSRRYNEQFF	TGTGCCTGGAGTGTGAGTCGGAGGTACAATGAGCAGTTCTTC